This T cell receptor beta chain comes out of a study of blood T cells in healthy people across ages. Study-level background: When template switching was applied, about one barcoded beta molecule was captured per two T cells.

V lost 3 bases to trimming and J lost 7 bases; unmatched junction nucleotides: 16. The CDR3 consists of 18 residues. In germline, CDR1 is LGHDT, CDR2 YNNKEL (reference sequence). Turning to this clonotype: Antigen specificity is unknown.

Study outcomes and limitations: Significant beta diversity loss was already apparent by age approximately 42, declining roughly linearly.

Using a J-beta primer mix together with a sample-barcoded 5' primer, a second PCR was run for roughly 6 to 11 cycles. Each cDNA molecule was tagged by a template-switch adaptor that had 12 random nucleotides. Each CDR3 protein gets one entry after TCRdb re-called the 5' RACE reads with MiXCR. The data contain approximately 670,000 distinct CDR3 sequences, approximately 40% of them seen just once; the ten biggest clones take up about 32%. The sequence derives from a man older than 75 in good health. The gene calls are TRBV3-1 and TRBJ2-7, with 12 bases matching TRBD1. The sequenced material came from blood. The CDR3 nucleotides are TGTGCCAGCAGCCAGGCTGACTCCGGGACAGGGGGCCTCAATGAGCAGTACTTC. It translates to CASSQADSGTGGLNEQYF.